This T cell receptor (beta chain) was recorded in a study of T cells after yellow fever vaccination. General study points: Secondary responses were weaker yet peaked faster, day 5 versus 15. A small proportion of clonotypes was detected in both the CD4 and CD8 compartments. After the booster, over 95% of CD4 and roughly nine tenths of CD8 primary-response clones were re-detected.

Notes on this clonotype: Its antigen is currently unknown.

The V end was cut by 4 bases, the J end by 7 bases, with 16 bases between. This CDR3 region has 14 residues. Germline lookup yields CDR1 LGHNA and CDR2 YSLEER. By 5'RACE template switching, TCR cDNA was produced, with a universal primer site and UMIs added in the process. Each CDR3 protein gets one entry after TCRdb re-called the 5' RACE reads with MiXCR. Among hundreds of thousands of distinct CDR3 sequences, about 13% were seen once, and the ten largest hold over 12%. The chain is built from TRBV4-3 and TRBJ2-5, with D unresolved. The receptor was isolated from a man younger than 45 who received the YFV17D yellow fever vaccine. The sample consisted of PBMCs, taken on the day of the yellow fever booster vaccination. The CDR3 here is CASSPTLPLGTQYF. The CDR3 region has the DNA TGCGCCAGCAGCCCCACACTCCCTCTGGGGACCCAGTACTTC.